This TCR beta chain was identified during a study of blood T cell repertoires in COVID-19. Sequencing was performed with immunoSEQ multiplex PCR; in TCRdb, only in-frame clones are kept and a portion is missing. The sample lists more than 85,000 clones, approximately 84% seen once, with 10% in the top ten. The CDR3 loop spans 16 amino acids. The junction had 9 bases not matched to a gene; V was cut back by 0 bases and J by 6 bases. Per the germline V gene, CDR1 is SGHRS and CDR2 is YFSETQ. The sequencing sample was made of peripheral blood. The clonotype originates from a man in his 70s with acute or convalescent COVID-19. The chain links TRBV5-1 to TRBJ1-5, with TRBD1 matching over 7 bases. Written as DNA, the CDR3 is TGCGCCAGCAGCTTGGATGGAGGGGGCAAGGGTCAGCCCCAGCATTTT. Its translation: CASSLDGGGKGQPQHF.